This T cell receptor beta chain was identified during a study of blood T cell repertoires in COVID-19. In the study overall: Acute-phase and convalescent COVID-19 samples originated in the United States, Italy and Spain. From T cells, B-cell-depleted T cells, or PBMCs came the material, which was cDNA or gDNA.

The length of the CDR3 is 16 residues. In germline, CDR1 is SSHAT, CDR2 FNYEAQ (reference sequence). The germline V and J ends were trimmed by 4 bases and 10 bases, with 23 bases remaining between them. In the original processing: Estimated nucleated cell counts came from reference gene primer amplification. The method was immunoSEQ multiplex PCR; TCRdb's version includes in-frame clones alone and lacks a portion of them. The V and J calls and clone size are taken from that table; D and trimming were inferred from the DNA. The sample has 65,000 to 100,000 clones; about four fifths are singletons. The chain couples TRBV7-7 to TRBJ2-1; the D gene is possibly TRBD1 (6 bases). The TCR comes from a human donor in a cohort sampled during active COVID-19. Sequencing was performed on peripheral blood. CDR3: CASSSRGYSRRCEQFF. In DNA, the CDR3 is TGTGCCAGCAGCTCGAGGGGGTATTCTAGAAGGTGCGAGCAGTTCTTC.